Below, 2 T cell receptor beta chains from the same sample are listed, as sequenced in a study of T cell repertoires in aging, cancer and after chemotherapy. Amplification of TCR beta used genomic DNA extracted from peripheral blood. Multiplex touch-down PCR with TRB-A/B primers amplified rearranged V-D-J TRB sequences. Each CDR3 protein is one row after TCRdb ran MiXCR on the multiplex PCR reads. Among thousands of distinct CDR3 sequences listed, approximately 37% were seen once. Sequences were obtained from blood. The source is a human donor with a solid tumor.

V usage is TRBV5-4 and J usage is TRBJ2-4; 7 bases fit TRBD2. V lost 0 bases and J lost 8; bases outside the gene matches: 5. Germline lookup yields CDR1 SGHNT and CDR2 YYREEE (reference sequence). CDR3 length equals 14 residues. CDR3 nucleotide sequence: TGTGCCAGCAGCTTGGGTGGGGGGGTGGACATTCAGTACTTC. Translated: CASSLGGGVDIQYF.

The CDR3 region is CASSLSGWSGYTF. In DNA, the CDR3 is TGTGCCAGCAGTTTATCGGGGTGGAGCGGCTACACCTTC. The chain joins TRBV27 to TRBJ1-2; no firm D call. Trimming removed 0 bases from V and 8 bases from J, with 10 bases in between. Germline CDR1 is MNHEY and CDR2 is SMNVEV (reference sequence). This CDR3 has 13 residues.